One T cell receptor (beta chain) is described in this entry. The antigen is unknown. PCR amplification relied on 60 Vbeta primers (plus 13 Jbeta primers). Data came from immunoSEQ multiplex PCR; TCRdb stores just in-frame clones and leaves some out. The sample lists more than 55,000 clones; roughly 71% were seen once. This record belongs to a study of cytomegalovirus exposure and HLA in healthy donors. The study's findings and limits: Beyond CMV serostatus, there was no information to go on about immune exposure. Cytomegalovirus-associated TCR beta chains were listed, numbering some 180. Later, TCR association rates were found to vary by HLA locus, highest for DRB1 and lowest for HLA-C. Earlier analysis looked at TCR beta V segments, and most were productive about 90% or about 30% of the time.

CDR1 is MNHNS, CDR2 SASEGT, per germline. The CDR3 is made up of 13 amino acids. V shed 11 bases, J shed 0 bases, and the junction held 6 bases outside the gene matches. The gene calls are TRBV6-1 and TRBJ2-5, with TRBD1 identical over 7 bases. The clonotype originates from a woman aged 55-69 years in good health and CMV-seropositive. Sample: PBMCs. CDR3 bases: TGTGCCCAACAGGGGCCTGACCAAGAGACCCAGTACTTC. Amino acids: CAQQGPDQETQYF.